This T cell receptor (beta chain) derives from a study of blood T cell repertoires in COVID-19. Overall study: COVID-19 samples from acute and convalescent phases originated in the United States, Italy and Spain.

As originally analysed: Researchers report that nucleated cell counts were estimated from reference gene primer amplification. The assay was immunoSEQ multiplex PCR, and TCRdb's table has in-frame clones only and misses some. Clone size and the V and J calls come from that table; the DNA yielded D and trimming. The sample lists over 250,000 clones, roughly 90% occurring once. Germline trimming cut 10 bases from V and 3 bases from J; bases unmatched to any gene: 4. Per germline, CDR1 SNHLY and CDR2 FYNNEI. The CDR3 has 12 amino acids. Enrolled through a virtual design, the participants were between roughly 18 and 90 years of age and came from approximately 25 US areas. Categorization into cohorts depended on clinical history that participants reported.

V is TRBV2 and J is TRBJ1-2, with 8 bases lining up with TRBD1. The sequenced sample was PBMCs or T cells enriched from blood (not recorded which). This receptor was taken from a man between 60 and 70 years old who had recovered from COVID-19. CDR3 amino acids: CAKDRGDYGYTF. The CDR3 nucleotides read TGTGCCAAAGACAGGGGTGACTATGGCTACACCTTC.